This TCR beta chain was retrieved from a study of OX40 agonist ivuxolimab in advanced cancers. Study outcomes and limitations: Clonal expansion from baseline to week 6 occurred in both CD4+ and CD8+ T cells.

Profiled with immunoSEQ multiplex PCR; TCRdb holds only in-frame clones, not every one. The sample includes tens of thousands of clones, around 90% of them seen just once. Turning to this clone: The antigen remains unidentified.

Germline V CDR1 and CDR2: ENHRY, SYGVKD. The CDR3 runs to 12 residues. The V end was cut by 11 bases, the J end by 2 bases, with 11 bases between. Patients were ruled out by autoimmune disease history or systemic immunosuppression. V gene TRBV10-3 combines with J gene TRBJ2-3, with no clear D. This sequence originates from an adult with an advanced solid tumor such as melanoma, head and neck, liver or kidney cancer. Sequenced here: CD4+ or CD8+ T cells sorted from blood, sampled in a trial of the OX40 agonist ivuxolimab. The chain's CDR3 is CASLGDTDTQYF. The DNA for the CDR3 is TGTGCCTCTCTCGGAGACACAGATACGCAGTATTTT.